The rows below give T cell receptor beta chains drawn from one sample of a study of T-cell reconstitution after alpha-beta-depleted transplantation in children. MiXCR was run by TCRdb on the PCR reads, yielding one entry per CDR3 protein. The sample consists of some 500,000 distinct CDR3 sequences, around 19% of them appearing once. The specimen comprised PBMCs from the stem cell graft donor, sampled from the stem cell graft. These receptors all stem from a human donor who donated a stem cell graft to a child with acute lymphoblastic leukemia. Each CDR3 is given with its conserved first and last residue. D genes are given only for firm matches. Clone size appears in some rows only: once, few, many, or a class for an expanded clone.

j_call | v_call | clone_size | d_call | cdr3_nt | cdr3_aa
TRBJ2-1 | TRBV5-1 | many | - | TGCGCCAGCAGCTTGCTAGCTGCCAGAGCTGAGCAGTTCTTC | CASSLLAARAEQFF
TRBJ1-2 | TRBV7-8 | few | - | TGTGCCAGCAGCTTAAACGCGGGGGGCGCGAAAGGCTACACCTTC | CASSLNAGGAKGYTF
TRBJ2-5 | TRBV20-1 | many | TRBD1 | TGCAGTGCTGAAGGGTGGGGACAGGGCTCCGTACAAGAGACCCAGTACTTC | CSAEGWGQGSVQETQYF
TRBJ2-7 | TRBV29-1 | - | TRBD1 | TGCAGCGTTGACCCGACAGGGGGGGAGCAGTACTTC | CSVDPTGGEQYF
TRBJ1-2 | TRBV27 | few | - | TGTGCCAGTACCACTCGTCGAGGGGTCTCCTATAAAGGCTACACCTTC | CASTTRRGVSYKGYTF
TRBJ1-1 | TRBV20-1 | few | - | TGCAGTGCTAGCCGACAAGGCCGCACTGAAGCTTTCTTT | CSASRQGRTEAFF
TRBJ1-5 | TRBV15 | - | - | TGTGCCACCAGCAGTTTTCTCCGGAGGCAATATAGCAATCAGCCCCAGCATTTT | CATSSFLRRQYSNQPQHF
TRBJ2-3 | TRBV2 | few | TRBD2 | TGTGCCAGCAATCCAGGACTAGCGGGAGGCTCAGATACGCAGTATTTT | CASNPGLAGGSDTQYF
TRBJ2-5 | TRBV20-1 | few | TRBD2 | TGCAGTGCTATCTCTGGGGCTAGCGGGAGCCTGGCGGAGACCCAGTACTTC | CSAISGASGSLAETQYF
TRBJ2-1 | TRBV5-1 | few | - | TGCGCCAGCAGCTTGGTTTCCCTTTACAATGAGCAGTTCTTC | CASSLVSLYNEQFF
TRBJ2-7 | TRBV27 | - | - | - | CASSFGSGQLGYEQYF
TRBJ1-2 | TRBV7-9 | - | - | TGTGCCAGCAGCTTAGAGGTCGGAAGTAACTATGGCTACACCTTC | CASSLEVGSNYGYTF
TRBJ2-3 | TRBV5-1 | - | TRBD2 | TGCGCCAGCAGCTTGGAGAGACTAGCGGGAGGAACAGGCACAGATACGCAGTATTTT | CASSLERLAGGTGTDTQYF
TRBJ2-3 | TRBV7-9 | - | - | TGTGCCAGCAGCTTAGCGGGTAGCCAACCGGGGGATACGCAGTATTTT | CASSLAGSQPGDTQYF
TRBJ2-3 | TRBV9 | - | - | TGTGCCAGCAGCGTAAGGTTCGGGTTGAGCACAGATACGCAGTATTTT | CASSVRFGLSTDTQYF